This T cell receptor (beta chain) was observed in a study of blood T cell repertoires in COVID-19. At the level of the study: Collection of acute and convalescent COVID-19 samples took place in the United States, Italy and Spain. PBMCs, B-cell-depleted T cells, or T cells provided the cDNA or gDNA that made up the material.

Germline-derived CDR1 and CDR2 are LGHDT and YNNKEL (reference sequence). The trim removed 6 bases at V and 7 bases at J, leaving 5 bases unmatched. The CDR3 is 14 amino acids. Authors' data handling: Amplified reference gene primers provided the basis for estimating nucleated cell counts. Only in-frame clones appear in the TCRdb table, and some are missing; sequencing was by immunoSEQ multiplex PCR. V and J calls and clone size are copied from that table; D and trimming were computed from the DNA. Altogether about 110,000 clones are present, around four fifths being singletons, with the ten largest covering 15% to 20%.

V and J are TRBV3-1 (or the pseudogene TRBV3-2) and TRBJ1-4, with 10 bases fitting TRBD1. This TCR was sampled from an older woman with acute or convalescent COVID-19. Sequencing used peripheral blood. The CDR3 loop reads CASSRTGGSEKLFF. The CDR3 coding sequence is TGTGCCAGCAGTCGGACAGGGGGGAGTGAAAAACTGTTTTTT.